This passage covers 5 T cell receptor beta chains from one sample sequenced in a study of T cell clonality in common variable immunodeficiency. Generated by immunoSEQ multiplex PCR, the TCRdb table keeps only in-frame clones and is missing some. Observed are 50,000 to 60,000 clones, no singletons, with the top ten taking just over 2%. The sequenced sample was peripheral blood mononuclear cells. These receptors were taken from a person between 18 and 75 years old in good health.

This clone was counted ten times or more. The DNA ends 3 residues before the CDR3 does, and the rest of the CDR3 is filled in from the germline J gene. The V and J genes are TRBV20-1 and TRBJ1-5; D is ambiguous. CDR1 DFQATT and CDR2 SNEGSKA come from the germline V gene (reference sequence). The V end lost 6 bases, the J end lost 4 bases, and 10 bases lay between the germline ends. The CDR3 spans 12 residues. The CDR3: CSARIGNQPQHF. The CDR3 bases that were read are TGCAGTGCCAGGATTGGGAATCAGCCC.

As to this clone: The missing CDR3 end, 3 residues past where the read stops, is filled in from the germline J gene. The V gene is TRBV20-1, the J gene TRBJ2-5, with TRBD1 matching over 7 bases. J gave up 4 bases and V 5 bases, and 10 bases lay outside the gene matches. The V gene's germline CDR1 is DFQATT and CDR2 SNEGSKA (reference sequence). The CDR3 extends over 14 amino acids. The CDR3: CSAYPQGEGETQYF. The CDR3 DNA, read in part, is TGCAGTGCTTACCCTCAGGGGGAAGGAGAGACC.

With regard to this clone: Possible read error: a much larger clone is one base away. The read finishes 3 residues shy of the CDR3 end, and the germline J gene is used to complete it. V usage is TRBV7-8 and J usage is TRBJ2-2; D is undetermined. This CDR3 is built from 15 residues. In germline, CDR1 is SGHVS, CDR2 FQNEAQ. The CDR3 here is CASSVLPGRSEKLFF. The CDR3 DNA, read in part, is TGTGCCAGCAGCGTCCTCCCAGGTCGGAGTGAAAAG.

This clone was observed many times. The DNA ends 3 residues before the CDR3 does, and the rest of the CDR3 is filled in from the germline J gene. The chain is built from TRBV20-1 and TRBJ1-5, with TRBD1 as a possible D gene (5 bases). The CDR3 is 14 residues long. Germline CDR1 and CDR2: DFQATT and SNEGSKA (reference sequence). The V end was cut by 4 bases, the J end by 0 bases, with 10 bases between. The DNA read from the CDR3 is TGCAGTGCTACCACAGGTTATAGCAATCAGCCC. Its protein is CSATTGYSNQP. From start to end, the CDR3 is CSATTGYSNQPQHF.

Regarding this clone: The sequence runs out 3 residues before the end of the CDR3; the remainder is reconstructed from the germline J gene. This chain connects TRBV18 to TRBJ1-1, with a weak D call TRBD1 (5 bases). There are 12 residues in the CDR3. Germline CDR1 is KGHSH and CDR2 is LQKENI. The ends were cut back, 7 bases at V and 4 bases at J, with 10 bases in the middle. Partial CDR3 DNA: TGTGCCAGCTTGGCCGGGGGCACTGAA. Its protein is CASLAGGTE. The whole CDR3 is CASLAGGTEAFF.